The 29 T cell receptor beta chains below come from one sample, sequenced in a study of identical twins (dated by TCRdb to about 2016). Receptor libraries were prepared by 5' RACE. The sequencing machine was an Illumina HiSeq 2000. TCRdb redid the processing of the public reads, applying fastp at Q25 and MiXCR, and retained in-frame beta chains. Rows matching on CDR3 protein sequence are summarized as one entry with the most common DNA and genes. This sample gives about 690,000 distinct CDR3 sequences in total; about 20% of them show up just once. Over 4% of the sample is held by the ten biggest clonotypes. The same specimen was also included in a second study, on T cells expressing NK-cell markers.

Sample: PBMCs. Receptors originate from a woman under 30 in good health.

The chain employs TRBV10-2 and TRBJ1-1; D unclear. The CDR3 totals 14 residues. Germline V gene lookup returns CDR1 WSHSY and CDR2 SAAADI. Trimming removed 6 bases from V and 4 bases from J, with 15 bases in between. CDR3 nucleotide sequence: TGCGCCAGCAGGCCCGGTGTTCCGACCACTGAAGCTTTCTTT. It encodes CASRPGVPTTEAFF.

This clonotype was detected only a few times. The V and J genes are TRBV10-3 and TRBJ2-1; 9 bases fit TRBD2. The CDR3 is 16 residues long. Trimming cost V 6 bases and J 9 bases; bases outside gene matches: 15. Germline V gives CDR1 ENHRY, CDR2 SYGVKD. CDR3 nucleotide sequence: TGTGCCATCAGATCCATAGCGGGAGCGGGGGGAAGTGAGCAGTTCTTC. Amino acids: CAIRSIAGAGGSEQFF.

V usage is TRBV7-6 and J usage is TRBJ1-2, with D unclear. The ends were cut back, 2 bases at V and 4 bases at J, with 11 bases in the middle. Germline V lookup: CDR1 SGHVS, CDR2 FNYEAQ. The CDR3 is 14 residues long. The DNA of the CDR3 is TGTGCCAGCAGCTTAAATATCTGGGGCTATGGCTACACCTTC. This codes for CASSLNIWGYGYTF.

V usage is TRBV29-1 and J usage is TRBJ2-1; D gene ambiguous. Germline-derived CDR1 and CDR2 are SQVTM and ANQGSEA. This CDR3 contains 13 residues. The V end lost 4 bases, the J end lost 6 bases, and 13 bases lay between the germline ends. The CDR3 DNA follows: TGCAGCGTTGCTATCCCGGTTAGCAATGAGCAGTTCTTC. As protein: CSVAIPVSNEQFF.

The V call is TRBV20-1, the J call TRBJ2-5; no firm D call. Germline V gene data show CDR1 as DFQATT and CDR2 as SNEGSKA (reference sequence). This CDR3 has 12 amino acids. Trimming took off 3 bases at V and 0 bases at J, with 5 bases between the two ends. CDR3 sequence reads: CSARLHQETQYF. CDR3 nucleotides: TGCAGTGCTAGGTTGCACCAAGAGACCCAGTACTTC.

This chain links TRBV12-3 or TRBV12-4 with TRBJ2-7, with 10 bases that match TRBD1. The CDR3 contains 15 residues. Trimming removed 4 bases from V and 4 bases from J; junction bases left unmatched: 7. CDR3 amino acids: CASSSTGTGEYEQYF. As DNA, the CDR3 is TGTGCCAGCAGTTCAACCGGGACAGGGGAATACGAGCAGTACTTC.

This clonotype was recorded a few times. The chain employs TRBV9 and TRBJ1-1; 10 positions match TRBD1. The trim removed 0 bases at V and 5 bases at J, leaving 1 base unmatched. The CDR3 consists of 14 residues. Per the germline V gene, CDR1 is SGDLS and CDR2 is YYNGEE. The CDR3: CASSVEDRGTEAFF. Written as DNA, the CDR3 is TGTGCCAGCAGCGTAGAGGACAGGGGGACTGAAGCTTTCTTT.

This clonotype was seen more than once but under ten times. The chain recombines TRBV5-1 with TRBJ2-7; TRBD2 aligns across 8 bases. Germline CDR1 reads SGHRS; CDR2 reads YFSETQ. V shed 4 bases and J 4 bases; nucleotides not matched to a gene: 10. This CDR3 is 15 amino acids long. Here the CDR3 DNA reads TGCGCCAGCAGCGCCCTCCCCGGGACTAGTTACGAGCAGTACTTC. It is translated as CASSALPGTSYEQYF.

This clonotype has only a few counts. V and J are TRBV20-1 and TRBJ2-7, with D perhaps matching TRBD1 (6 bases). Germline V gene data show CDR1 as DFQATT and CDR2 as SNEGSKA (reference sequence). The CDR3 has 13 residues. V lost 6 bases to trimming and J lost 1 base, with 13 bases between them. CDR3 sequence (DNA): TGCAGTGCAGGCTCCGGACAGTCCTACGAGCAGTACTTC. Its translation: CSAGSGQSYEQYF.

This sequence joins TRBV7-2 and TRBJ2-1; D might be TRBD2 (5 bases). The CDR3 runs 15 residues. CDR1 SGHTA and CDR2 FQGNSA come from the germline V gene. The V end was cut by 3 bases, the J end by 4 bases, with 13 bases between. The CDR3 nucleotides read TGTGCCAGCAGCTTTTGGGAGCGTCCTTACAATGAGCAGTTCTTC. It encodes CASSFWERPYNEQFF.

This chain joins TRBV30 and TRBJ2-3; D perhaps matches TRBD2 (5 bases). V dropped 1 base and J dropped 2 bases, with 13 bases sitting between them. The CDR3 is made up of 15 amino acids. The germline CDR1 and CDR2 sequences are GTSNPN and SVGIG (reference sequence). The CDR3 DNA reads TGTGCCTGGAGTGCTTCTCTAGCCCTCACAGATACGCAGTATTTT. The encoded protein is CAWSASLALTDTQYF. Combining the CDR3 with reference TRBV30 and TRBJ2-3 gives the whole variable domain SQTIHQWPATLVQPVGSPLSLECTVEGTSNPNLYWYRQAAGRGLQLLFYSVGIGQISSEVPQNLSASRPQDRQFILSSKKLLLSDSGFYLCAWSASLALTDTQYFGPGTRLTVL.

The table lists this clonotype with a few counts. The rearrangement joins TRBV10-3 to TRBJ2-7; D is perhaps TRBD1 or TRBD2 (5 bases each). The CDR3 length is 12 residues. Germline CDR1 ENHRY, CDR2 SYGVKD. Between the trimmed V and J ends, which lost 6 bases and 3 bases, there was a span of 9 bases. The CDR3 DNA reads TGTGCCATCAGGGGGGACGGCTACGAGCAGTACTTC. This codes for CAIRGDGYEQYF.

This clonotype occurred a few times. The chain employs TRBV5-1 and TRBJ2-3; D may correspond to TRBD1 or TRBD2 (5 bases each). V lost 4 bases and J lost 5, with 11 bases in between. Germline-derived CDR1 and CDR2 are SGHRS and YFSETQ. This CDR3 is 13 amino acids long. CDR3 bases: TGCGCCAGCAGCACGGGACCTGAAGATACGCAGTATTTT. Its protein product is CASSTGPEDTQYF.

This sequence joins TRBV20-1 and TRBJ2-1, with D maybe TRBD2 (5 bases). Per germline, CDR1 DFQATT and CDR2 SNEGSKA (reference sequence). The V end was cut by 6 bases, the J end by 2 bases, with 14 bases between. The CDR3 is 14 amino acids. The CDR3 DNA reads TGCAGTGCCCCTATGCGGGCAACCTACAATGAGCAGTTCTTC. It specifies CSAPMRATYNEQFF.

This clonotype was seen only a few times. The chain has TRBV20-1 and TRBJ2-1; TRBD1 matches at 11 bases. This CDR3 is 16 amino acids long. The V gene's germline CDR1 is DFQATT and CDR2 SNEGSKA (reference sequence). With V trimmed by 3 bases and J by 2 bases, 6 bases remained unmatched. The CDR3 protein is CSARDRDRGAYNEQFF. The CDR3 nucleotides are TGCAGTGCTAGGGACCGGGACAGGGGGGCCTACAATGAGCAGTTCTTC.

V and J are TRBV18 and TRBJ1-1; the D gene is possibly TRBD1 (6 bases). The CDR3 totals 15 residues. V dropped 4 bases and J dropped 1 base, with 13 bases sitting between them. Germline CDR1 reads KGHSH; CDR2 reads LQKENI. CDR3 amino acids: CASSRQVWGNTEAFF. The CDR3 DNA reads TGTGCCAGCTCACGACAGGTTTGGGGGAACACTGAAGCTTTCTTT.

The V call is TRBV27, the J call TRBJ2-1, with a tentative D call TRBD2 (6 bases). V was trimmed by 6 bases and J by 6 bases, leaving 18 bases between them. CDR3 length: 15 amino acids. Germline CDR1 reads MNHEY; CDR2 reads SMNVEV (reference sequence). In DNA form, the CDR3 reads TGTGCCAGCAGCCCCCCGGGACTCCGACTCAATGAGCAGTTCTTC. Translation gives CASSPPGLRLNEQFF.

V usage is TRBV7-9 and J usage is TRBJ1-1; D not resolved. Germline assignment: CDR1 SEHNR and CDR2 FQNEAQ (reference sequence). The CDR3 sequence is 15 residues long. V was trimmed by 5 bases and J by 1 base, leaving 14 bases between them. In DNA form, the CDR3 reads TGTGCCAGCAGCGGTAGCCGGGCGAGGAACACTGAAGCTTTCTTT. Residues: CASSGSRARNTEAFF.

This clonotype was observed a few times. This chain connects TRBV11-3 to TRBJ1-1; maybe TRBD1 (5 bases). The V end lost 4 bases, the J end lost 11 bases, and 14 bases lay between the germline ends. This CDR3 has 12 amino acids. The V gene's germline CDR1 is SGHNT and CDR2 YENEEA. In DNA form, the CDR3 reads TGTGCCAGCAGCTCCCCGAGGGGCTATGCTTTCTTT. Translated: CASSSPRGYAFF.

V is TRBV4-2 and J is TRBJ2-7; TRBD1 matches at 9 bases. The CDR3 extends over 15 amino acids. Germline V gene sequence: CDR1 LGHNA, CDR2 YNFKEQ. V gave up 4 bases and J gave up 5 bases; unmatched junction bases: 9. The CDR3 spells CASSLKPGQGHEQYF. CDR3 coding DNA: TGTGCCAGCAGCCTTAAACCGGGACAGGGCCACGAGCAGTACTTC.

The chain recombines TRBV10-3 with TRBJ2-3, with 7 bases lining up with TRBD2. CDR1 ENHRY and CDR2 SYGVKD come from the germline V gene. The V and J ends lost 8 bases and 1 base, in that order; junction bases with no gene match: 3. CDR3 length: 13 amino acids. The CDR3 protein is CAILLAGTDTQYF. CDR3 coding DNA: TGTGCCATCTTGCTAGCGGGCACAGATACGCAGTATTTT.

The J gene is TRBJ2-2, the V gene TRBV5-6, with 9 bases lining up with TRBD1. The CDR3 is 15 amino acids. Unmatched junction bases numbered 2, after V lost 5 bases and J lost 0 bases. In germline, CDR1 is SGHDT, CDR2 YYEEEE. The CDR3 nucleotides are TGTGCCAGCAGTAGGACAGGGGCGAACACCGGGGAGCTGTTTTTT. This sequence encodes CASSRTGANTGELFF.

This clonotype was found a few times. The CDR3: CASSPGTGEYNEQFF. DNA for the CDR3: TGTGCCAGCAGCCCCGGGACAGGGGAATACAATGAGCAGTTCTTC. The chain joins TRBV7-9 to TRBJ2-1, with TRBD1 matching 10 bases. With V trimmed by 5 bases and J by 4 bases, 5 bases remained unmatched. CDR1 SEHNR and CDR2 FQNEAQ come from the germline V gene (reference sequence). The CDR3 is made up of 15 amino acids.

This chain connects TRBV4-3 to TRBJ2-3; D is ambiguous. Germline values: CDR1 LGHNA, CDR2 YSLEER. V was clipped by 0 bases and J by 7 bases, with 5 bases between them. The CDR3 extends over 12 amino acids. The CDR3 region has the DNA TGCGCCAGCAGCCAAGATCCGTATACGCAGTATTTT. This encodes CASSQDPYTQYF.

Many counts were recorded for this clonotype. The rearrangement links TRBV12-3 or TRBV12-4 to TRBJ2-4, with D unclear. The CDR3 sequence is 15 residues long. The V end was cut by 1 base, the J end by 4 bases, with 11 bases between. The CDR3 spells CASSLEAQIKNIQYF. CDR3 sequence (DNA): TGTGCCAGCAGTTTAGAGGCACAGATTAAAAACATTCAGTACTTC.

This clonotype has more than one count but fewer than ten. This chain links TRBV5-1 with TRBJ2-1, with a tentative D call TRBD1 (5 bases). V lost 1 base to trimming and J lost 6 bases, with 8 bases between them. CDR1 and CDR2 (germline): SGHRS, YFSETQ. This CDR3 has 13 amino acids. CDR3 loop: CASSLLQANEQFF. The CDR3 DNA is TGCGCCAGCAGCTTGCTACAGGCCAATGAGCAGTTCTTC.

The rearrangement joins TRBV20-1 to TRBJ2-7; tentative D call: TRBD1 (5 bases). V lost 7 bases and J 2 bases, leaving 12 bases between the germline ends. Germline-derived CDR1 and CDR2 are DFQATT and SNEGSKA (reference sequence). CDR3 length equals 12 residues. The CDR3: CSVQDIPYEQYF. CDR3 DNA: TGCAGTGTTCAGGACATCCCCTACGAGCAGTACTTC.

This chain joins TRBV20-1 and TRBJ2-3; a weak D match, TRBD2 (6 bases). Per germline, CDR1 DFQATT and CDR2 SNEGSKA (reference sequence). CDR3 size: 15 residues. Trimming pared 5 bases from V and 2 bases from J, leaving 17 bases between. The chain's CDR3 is CSALIGGLATDTQYF. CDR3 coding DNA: TGCAGTGCTCTTATCGGGGGTCTCGCCACAGATACGCAGTATTTT.

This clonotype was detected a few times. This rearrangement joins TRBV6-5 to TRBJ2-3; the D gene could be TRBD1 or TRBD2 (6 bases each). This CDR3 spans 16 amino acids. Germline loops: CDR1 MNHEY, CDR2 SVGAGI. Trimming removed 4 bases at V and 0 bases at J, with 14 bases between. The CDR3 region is CASSSPGALSTDTQYF. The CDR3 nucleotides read TGTGCCAGCAGTTCCCCGGGGGCCCTTAGCACAGATACGCAGTATTTT.